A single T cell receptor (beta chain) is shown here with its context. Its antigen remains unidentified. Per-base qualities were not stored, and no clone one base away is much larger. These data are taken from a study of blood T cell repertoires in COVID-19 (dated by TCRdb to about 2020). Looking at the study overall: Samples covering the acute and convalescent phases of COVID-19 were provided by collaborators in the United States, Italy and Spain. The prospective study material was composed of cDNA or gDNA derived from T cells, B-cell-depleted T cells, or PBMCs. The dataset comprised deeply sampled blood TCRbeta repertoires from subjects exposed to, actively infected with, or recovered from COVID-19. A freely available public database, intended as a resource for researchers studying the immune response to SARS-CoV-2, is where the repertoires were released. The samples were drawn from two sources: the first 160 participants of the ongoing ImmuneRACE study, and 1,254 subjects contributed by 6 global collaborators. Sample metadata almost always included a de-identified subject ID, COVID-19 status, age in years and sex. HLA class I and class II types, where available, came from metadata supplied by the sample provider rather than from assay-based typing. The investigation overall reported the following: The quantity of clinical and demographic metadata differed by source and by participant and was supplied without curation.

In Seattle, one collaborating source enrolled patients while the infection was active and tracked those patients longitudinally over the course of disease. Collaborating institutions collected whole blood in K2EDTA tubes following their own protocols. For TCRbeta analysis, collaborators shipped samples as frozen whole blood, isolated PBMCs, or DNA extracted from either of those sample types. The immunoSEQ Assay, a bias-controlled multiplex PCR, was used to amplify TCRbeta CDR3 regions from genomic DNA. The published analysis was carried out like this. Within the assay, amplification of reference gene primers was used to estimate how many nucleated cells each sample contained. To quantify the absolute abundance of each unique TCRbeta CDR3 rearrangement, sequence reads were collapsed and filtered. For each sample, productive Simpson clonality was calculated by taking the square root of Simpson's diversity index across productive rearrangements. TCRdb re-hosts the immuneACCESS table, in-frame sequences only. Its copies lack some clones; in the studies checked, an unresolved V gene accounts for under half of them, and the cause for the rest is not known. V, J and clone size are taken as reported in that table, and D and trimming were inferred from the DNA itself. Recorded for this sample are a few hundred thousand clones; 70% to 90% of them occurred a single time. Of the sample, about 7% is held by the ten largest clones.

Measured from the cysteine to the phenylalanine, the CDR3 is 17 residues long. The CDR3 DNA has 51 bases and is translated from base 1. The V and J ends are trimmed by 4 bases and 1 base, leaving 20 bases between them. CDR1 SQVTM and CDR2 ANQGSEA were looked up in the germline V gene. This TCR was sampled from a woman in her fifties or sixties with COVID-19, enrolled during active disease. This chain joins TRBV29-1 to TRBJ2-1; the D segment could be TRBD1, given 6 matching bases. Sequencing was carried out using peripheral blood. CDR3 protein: CSVVRQGRGLSYNEQFF. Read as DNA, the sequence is TGCAGCGTTGTAAGGCAGGGGAGAGGCTTATCCTACAATGAGCAGTTCTTC.